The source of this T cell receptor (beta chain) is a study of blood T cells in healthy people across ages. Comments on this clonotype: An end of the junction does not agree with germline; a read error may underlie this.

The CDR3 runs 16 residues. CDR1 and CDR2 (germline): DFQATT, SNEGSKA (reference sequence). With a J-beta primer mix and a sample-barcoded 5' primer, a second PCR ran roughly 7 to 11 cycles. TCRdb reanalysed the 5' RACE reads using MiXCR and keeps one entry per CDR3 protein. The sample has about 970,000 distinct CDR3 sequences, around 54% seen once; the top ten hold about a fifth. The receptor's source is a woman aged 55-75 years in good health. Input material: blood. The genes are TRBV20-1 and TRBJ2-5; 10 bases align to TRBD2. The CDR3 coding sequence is TGCAGTGCTAGGCCGGGGACTAGCGCCTACCAGGAGACCCAGTACTTC. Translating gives CSARPGTSAYQETQYF.